The source of this TCR beta chain is a study of blood T cells in healthy people across ages (dated by TCRdb to 2014 to 2015). Broadly, across the study: In model experiments, template switching captured roughly one uniquely barcoded TCR beta cDNA molecule for every two T cells. Four age groups were formed from the donors: young (average approximately 15 years), middle-aged (more than 35), aged (over 55) and long-lived (82). Two additional independent replicas of 1 million unique cDNA reads from the same blood draw were analyzed for two donors (one aged 18 to 29 and one aged 80 or older). Age-related changes in TCR beta repertoire diversity were measured in the study by deep sequencing normalized with unique cDNA molecular identifiers.

Systemically healthy Caucasian individuals from Russia, 35 to 50 in total and aged about 6 to 100 years, were included as donors. Approximately 9.3 milliliters of peripheral blood were drawn from each donor into EDTA-treated Vacutainer tubes. PBMCs were isolated by Ficoll-Paque density-gradient centrifugation, with at least 7 million obtained per sample. Trizol reagent was used to extract total RNA from PBMCs, with at least 5.5 micrograms per sample. For every donor, flow cytometry on a PBMC aliquot measured the percentage of naive CD45RAhigh/CD27high T cells. The V and J ends are trimmed by 1 base and 0 bases, leaving 7 bases between them. Measured from the cysteine to the phenylalanine, the CDR3 is 15 residues long. The DNA shown is the 45-base CDR3, in frame from base 1. Per the germline V gene, SNHLY is the CDR1 and FYNNEI is the CDR2. Concerning this clonotype itself: Its antigen is still unknown. One base away there is no much larger clone; base qualities are not given.

Broad study findings and their caveats: Total diversity estimates from one million sequenced T cells were considered lower bounds and underestimates. Bulk unsorted PBMC profiling prevented conclusive comparison of naive and antigen-experienced compartments. Donor CMV infection status was unknown, potentially confounding age-related changes in expanded clonotypes. Observed TCR beta diversity per million T cells fell roughly linearly with age, and a significant reduction was already apparent by age roughly 40. The percentage of naive T cells measured by flow cytometry correlated strongly with observed TCR beta diversity. The long-lived group showed more naive CD4+ T cells, fewer expanded clones and increased TCR diversity than the aged group, suggesting age selection.

The library was produced with 5' RACE. TCRdb shows the sequencer as Illumina HiSeq 2500. The second PCR ran for about 6 to 12 cycles and used a J-beta primer mix along with a sample-barcoded 5' primer. Each TCR beta cDNA molecule received a unique molecular identifier from a template-switch 5' adaptor carrying 12 random nucleotides. At least 2.5 million CDR3-containing paired-end reads were obtained from each sample. All of the RNA was converted into first-strand cDNA using the Mint cDNA synthesis kit, with a TRBC-specific oligonucleotide serving as the primer. After uracil-DNA glycosylase treatment, a first 18-cycle PCR used universal primers M1SS and BC2_uni_R on all cDNA. On the authors' methods: Each sample was normalized by randomly selecting 1 million high-quality reads, each carrying a distinct molecular identifier. Instead of being binned into consensus sequences, reads with shared molecular identifiers were discarded. MiTCR, set to a Q25 quality threshold and the strictest error-elimination algorithm, was used for CDR3 identification, clonotype clustering and error correction. A nonparametric unseen species model with Euler transformation was used to estimate a lower bound on total TCR beta diversity. The public sequencing data were trimmed at Q25 with fastp and processed into clonotypes with MiXCR by TCRdb, which kept only in-frame beta chains. Entries that share a CDR3 protein sequence are merged under the most common genes and DNA. These V and J calls originate from TCRdb's pipeline instead of the authors' own analysis. In all, the sample holds approximately 490,000 distinct CDR3 sequences, and 24% of those were seen once. Around 10% of the sample is held by the ten biggest clonotypes.

The same data also contributed to another study, on T cells of mothers and their children. As the second study states: Nine systemically healthy Caucasian individuals, comprising three mothers and their six children, were included as donors. cDNA synthesis used all of the extracted RNA, with around 1.5 ug of RNA in each 15 ul reaction. In the second PCR, sample barcodes and 2-4 random nucleotides were introduced via the M1S primer. Each mother yielded over 9 million TCR beta CDR3 reads and each child 2.5 million to 3.5 million reads. TCR recombination output is similarly shaped by thymic selection in related and unrelated pairs, with a minor effect exerted by inherited differences. Normalized repertoire overlap was always slightly but never significantly higher in related than unrelated mother-child pairs. Persistent microchimeric T cell clones were not detected, at a sensitivity of roughly 100 clones per million clonotypes. Deep NGS was used in the study to compare the TCR beta repertoires of mothers and children and to look for features that separate related mother-child pairs from unrelated individuals. The mean age was 40 +/- 4 years for the mothers and approximately 11 +/- 4 years for the children. Libraries were sequenced on Illumina HiSeq 2000 with 100+100 nt paired-end reads after adapter ligation with NEBNext reagents. To prevent cross-contamination, the mother and child libraries were prepared a month apart and were sequenced in separate runs. Between about 500,000 and 2,100,000 distinct TCR beta clonotypes were identified per donor. Naive TCR beta clonotypes were estimated from low-frequency clonotypes matched to each donor's FACS-determined naive share, without sorting.

The receptor's source is a boy aged 5-17 years in good health. The sample was blood. This receptor chain uses TRBV2 and TRBJ2-4, with an unclear D gene assignment. The DNA sequence is as follows: TGTGCCAGCAGTGAAGTCGTGCTAGCCAAAAACATTCAGTACTTC. Its coded protein is CASSEVVLAKNIQYF.